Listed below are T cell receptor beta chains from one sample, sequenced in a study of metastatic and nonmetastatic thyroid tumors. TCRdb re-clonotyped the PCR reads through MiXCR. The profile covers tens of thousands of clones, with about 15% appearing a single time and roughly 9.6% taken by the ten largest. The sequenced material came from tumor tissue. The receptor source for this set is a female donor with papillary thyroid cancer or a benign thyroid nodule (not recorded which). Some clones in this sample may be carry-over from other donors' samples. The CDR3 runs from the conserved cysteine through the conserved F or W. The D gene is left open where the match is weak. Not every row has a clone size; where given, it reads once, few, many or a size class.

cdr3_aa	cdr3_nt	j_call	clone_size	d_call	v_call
CASSLGTGSGYEQYF	TGTGCCAGCAGCTTAGGCACAGGGTCGGGCTACGAGCAGTACTTC	TRBJ2-7	many	.	TRBV7-6
CASSQGLGLNYGYTF	TGCGCCAGCAGCCAAGGGTTGGGTCTGAACTATGGCTACACCTTC	TRBJ1-2	many	.	TRBV4-1
CASSVTSGLTYEQYF	TGTGCCAGCAGCGTAACTAGCGGGCTCACCTACGAGCAGTACTTC	TRBJ2-7	many	TRBD2	TRBV6-1
CSARSGAQNYGYTF	TGCAGTGCTAGATCGGGGGCGCAAAACTATGGCTACACCTTC	TRBJ1-2	many	.	TRBV20-1
CAWRRVGLAEETQYF	TGTGCCTGGAGAAGGGTAGGACTAGCGGAAGAGACCCAGTACTTC	TRBJ2-5	many	TRBD2	TRBV30
CASSDRAEFEPYF	TGTGCCAGCAGTGACAGGGCGGAATTCGAGCCGTACTTC	TRBJ2-7	.	TRBD1	TRBV27
CASSSGTGLAGWTQYF	TGTGCCAGCAGCTCAGGAACGGGACTAGCGGGATGGACGCAGTATTTT	TRBJ2-3	many	TRBD2	TRBV11-2
CASSFGRVNTGELFF	TGTGCCAGCAGTTTTGGCAGGGTGAACACCGGGGAGCTGTTTTTT	TRBJ2-2	many	.	TRBV12-3/TRBV12-4
CSARVSGTRSYNEQFF	TGCAGTGCTAGGGTTAGCGGGACACGGTCATACAATGAGCAGTTCTTC	TRBJ2-1	many	TRBD2	TRBV20-1
CSVETGGYTF	TGCAGCGTAGAGACAGGGGGGTACACCTTC	TRBJ1-2	many	TRBD1	TRBV29-1
CASKQRDNPQYF	TGTGCCAGCAAGCAACGGGACAACCCTCAATACTTC	TRBJ2-7	many	.	TRBV6-1
CASSYSGGRPDTQYF	TGTGCCAGCAGTTACTCGGGAGGTCGCCCAGATACGCAGTATTTT	TRBJ2-3	few	.	TRBV6-5
CSAVGGRPYNEQFF	TGCAGTGCGGTGGGCGGGAGACCCTACAATGAGCAGTTCTTC	TRBJ2-1	many	TRBD2	TRBV20-1
CASSTSGNHEQFF	TGTGCCAGCAGCACTAGCGGGAATCATGAGCAGTTCTTC	TRBJ2-1	many	TRBD2	TRBV27
CASSDRVTNEQYF	TGCGCCAGCAGCGACAGGGTGACAAACGAGCAGTACTTC	TRBJ2-7	.	TRBD1	TRBV4-1
CASSLVLGTGELFF	TGTGCCAGCAGCTTAGTCTTGGGTACCGGGGAGCTGTTTTTT	TRBJ2-2	many	.	TRBV7-3
CASSDFGPQRYEQYF	TGTGCCAGCAGTGACTTCGGGCCGCAGCGCTACGAGCAGTACTTC	TRBJ2-7	.	.	TRBV25-1
CSVPARANTGELFF	TGCAGTGTCCCCGCTAGAGCGAACACCGGGGAGCTGTTTTTT	TRBJ2-2	once	.	TRBV20-1
CSAGKQGAPNPYEQYF	TGCAGTGCTGGAAAACAGGGGGCTCCAAACCCCTACGAGCAGTACTTC	TRBJ2-7	.	TRBD1	TRBV20-1
CASSLETGGGDGYTF	TGTGCCAGCAGCCTCGAAACCGGAGGGGGCGATGGCTACACCTTC	TRBJ1-2	.	TRBD1	TRBV4-2
CSARDLVRQENYEQYF	TGCAGTGCTAGAGATCTAGTGCGACAGGAGAACTACGAGCAGTACTTC	TRBJ2-7	many	.	TRBV20-1
CAWRKHSEAFF	TGTGCCTGGAGAAAACATTCAGAAGCTTTCTTT	TRBJ1-1	many	.	TRBV30
CSARDVNTIYF	TGCAGTGCTAGAGATGTAAACACCATATATTTT	TRBJ1-3	many	.	TRBV20-1
CASSRILAGETQYF	TGTGCCAGTAGTAGGATCCTAGCGGGAGAGACGCAGTATTTT	TRBJ2-3	many	TRBD2	TRBV19
CASSQGFRMRQYF	TGTGCCAGCAGCCAAGGCTTCAGGATGCGGCAGTACTTC	TRBJ2-7	many	.	TRBV14
CSARAGPAGSDTGELFF	TGCAGTGCTAGAGCCGGCCCAGCAGGGTCGGACACCGGGGAGCTGTTTTTT	TRBJ2-2	many	.	TRBV20-1
CASMQEQITDTQYF	TGTGCCAGCATGCAGGAACAGATCACAGATACGCAGTATTTT	TRBJ2-3	many	.	TRBV6-1
CDRALLTRGTREQYF	TGTGACAGAGCTCTTCTAACCAGGGGGACTCGCGAGCAGTACTTC	TRBJ2-7	.	.	TRBV27
CASSPVRQRGYEQYF	TGCGCCAGCAGCCCCGTAAGACAACGTGGTTACGAGCAGTACTTC	TRBJ2-7	many	.	TRBV4-3